This TCR beta chain was obtained from a study of blood T cells in healthy people across ages. Germline-derived CDR1 and CDR2 are SGHAT and FQNNGV. V was trimmed by 3 bases and J by 2 bases, leaving 23 bases between them. The CDR3 runs 20 residues. Researchers collected ten milliliters of peripheral blood from every single donor. Combining a sample-barcoded 5' primer with a J-beta primer mix, a second PCR ran for roughly 7 to 12 cycles. TCRdb reprocessed the 5' RACE reads via MiXCR and lists one record per CDR3 protein. The table records around 870,000 distinct CDR3 sequences, about 28% of them present only once.

J is TRBJ2-6 and V is TRBV11-2; D unresolved. The receptor was derived from an elderly woman in good health. The sample comprised blood. The CDR3 is CASSFVRSLARLAGANVLTF. For the CDR3, the DNA is TGTGCCAGCAGCTTCGTAAGATCCCTCGCCAGACTGGCTGGGGCCAACGTCCTGACTTTC. The full variable domain, rest sourced from reference TRBV11-2 and TRBJ2-6, is EAGVAQSPRYKIIEKRQSVAFWCNPISGHATLYWYQQILGQGPKLLIQFQNNGVVDDSQLPKDRFSAERLKGVDSTLKIQPAKLEDSAVYLCASSFVRSLARLAGANVLTFGAGSRLTVL.